This T cell receptor (beta chain) was obtained from a study of monozygotic twins with inflammatory bowel disease. Following a re-call of the 5' RACE reads, TCRdb has one entry per CDR3 protein and lacks DNA. Here the sample table reports around 450,000 distinct CDR3 sequences. Study results and caveats: Between concordant and discordant twins, repertoire similarity failed to differ, a result that limited power may explain.

Concerning this clonotype: Antigen: not known.

Germline lookup yields CDR1 SGHTA and CDR2 FQGNSA. The length of the CDR3 is 14 residues. V and J are TRBV7-2 and TRBJ2-7; TCRdb gives TRBD1 as the D gene, but with no DNA this cannot be confirmed. Sequencing was performed on blood. The receptor was isolated from a human donor with ulcerative colitis or Crohn's disease, or a healthy co-twin of an affected twin (not recorded which). This chain's CDR3 is CASSLAGTYYEQYF.